This TCR beta chain is drawn from a study of blood T cells in healthy people across ages. Together with a sample-barcoded 5' primer, a J-beta primer mix was included in a second PCR lasting about 7 to 11 cycles. TCRdb reprocessed the 5' RACE reads with MiXCR, giving one entry per CDR3 protein. The sample has some 1.7 million distinct CDR3 sequences; under 30% are singletons. Source material: blood. The TCR sequence derives from a woman between 25 and 40 years old in good health.

CDR3 in amino acids: CASSLQGSAPQHF. DNA of the CDR3: TGTGCCAGCAGCTTACAAGGCTCGGCGCCCCAGCATTTT. This chain uses TRBV7-2 with TRBJ1-5, with no clear D. V was shortened by 2 bases and J by 9 bases, with 11 bases between the two germline ends. CDR3 length: 13 residues. Per germline, CDR1 SGHTA and CDR2 FQGNSA.